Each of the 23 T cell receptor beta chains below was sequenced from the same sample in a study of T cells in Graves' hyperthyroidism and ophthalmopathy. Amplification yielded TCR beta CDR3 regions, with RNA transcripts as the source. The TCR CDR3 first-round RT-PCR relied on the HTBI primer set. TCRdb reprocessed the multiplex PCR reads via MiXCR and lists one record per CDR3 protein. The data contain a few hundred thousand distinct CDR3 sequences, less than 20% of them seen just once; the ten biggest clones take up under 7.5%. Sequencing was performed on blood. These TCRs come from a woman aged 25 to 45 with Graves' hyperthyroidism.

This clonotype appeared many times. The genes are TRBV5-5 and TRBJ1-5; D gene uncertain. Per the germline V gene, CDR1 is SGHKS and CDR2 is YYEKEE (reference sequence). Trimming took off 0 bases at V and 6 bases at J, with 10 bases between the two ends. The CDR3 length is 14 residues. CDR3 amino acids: CASSLEWGGQPQHF. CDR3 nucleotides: TGTGCCAGCAGCTTGGAGTGGGGTGGTCAGCCCCAGCATTTT. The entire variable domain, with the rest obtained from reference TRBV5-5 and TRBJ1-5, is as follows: DAGVTQSPTHLIKTRGQQVTLRCSPISGHKSVSWYQQVLGQGPQFIFQYYEKEERGRGNFPDRFSARQFPNYSSELNVNALLLGDSALYLCASSLEWGGQPQHFGDGTRLSIL.

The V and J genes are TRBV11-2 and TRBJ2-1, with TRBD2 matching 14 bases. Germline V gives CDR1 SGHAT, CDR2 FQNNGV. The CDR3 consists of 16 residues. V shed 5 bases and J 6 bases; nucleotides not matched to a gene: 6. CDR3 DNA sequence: TGTGCCAGCAGCCTCTGGACTAGCGGGGGGCGCAATGAGCAGTTCTTC. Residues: CASSLWTSGGRNEQFF.

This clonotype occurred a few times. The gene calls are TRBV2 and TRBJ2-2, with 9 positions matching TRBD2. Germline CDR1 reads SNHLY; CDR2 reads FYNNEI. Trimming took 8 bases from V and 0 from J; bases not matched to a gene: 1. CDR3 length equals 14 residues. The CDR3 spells CASQREANTGELFF. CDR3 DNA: TGTGCCAGCCAGCGGGAGGCGAACACCGGGGAGCTGTTTTTT.

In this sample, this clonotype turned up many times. Here the CDR3 reads CASSVAGVYNEQFF. The CDR3 nucleotides read TGTGCCAGCAGTGTAGCGGGAGTCTACAATGAGCAGTTCTTC. The gene calls are TRBV27 and TRBJ2-1; 9 bases are a match to TRBD2. The germline CDR1 and CDR2 sequences are MNHEY and SMNVEV (reference sequence). The J segment lost 3 bases and the V segment lost 5 bases, leaving 2 bases of the junction unmatched. This CDR3 has 14 amino acids.

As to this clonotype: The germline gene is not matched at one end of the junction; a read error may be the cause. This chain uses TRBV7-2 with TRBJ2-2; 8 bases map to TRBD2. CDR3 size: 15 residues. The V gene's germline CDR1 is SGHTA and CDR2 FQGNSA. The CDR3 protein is CAGSFGTRVTGELFF. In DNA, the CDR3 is TGTGCCGGCAGCTTCGGGACTAGGGTCACCGGGGAGCTGTTTTTT. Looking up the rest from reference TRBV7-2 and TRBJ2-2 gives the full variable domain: GAGVSQSPSNKVTEKGKDVELRCDPISGHTALYWYRQSLGQGLEFLIYFQGNSAPDKSGLPSDRFSAERTGGSVSTLTIQRTQQEDSAVYLCAGSFGTRVTGELFFGEGSRLTVL.

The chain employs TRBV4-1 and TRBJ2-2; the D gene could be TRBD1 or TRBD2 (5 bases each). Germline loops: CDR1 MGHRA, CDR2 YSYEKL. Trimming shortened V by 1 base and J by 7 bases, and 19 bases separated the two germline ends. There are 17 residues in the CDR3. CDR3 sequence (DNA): TGCGCCAGCAGCCAAGGAGGGACGGGTCAAGCGATCGGGGAGCTGTTTTTT. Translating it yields CASSQGGTGQAIGELFF.

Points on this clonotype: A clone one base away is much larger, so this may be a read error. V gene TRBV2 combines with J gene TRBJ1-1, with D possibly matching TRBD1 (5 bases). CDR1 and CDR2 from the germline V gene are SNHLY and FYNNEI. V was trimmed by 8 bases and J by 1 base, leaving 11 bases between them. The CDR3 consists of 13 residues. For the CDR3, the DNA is TGTGCCAGCTGGGCAGGGAGGAACACTGAAGCTTTCTTT. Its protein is CASWAGRNTEAFF.

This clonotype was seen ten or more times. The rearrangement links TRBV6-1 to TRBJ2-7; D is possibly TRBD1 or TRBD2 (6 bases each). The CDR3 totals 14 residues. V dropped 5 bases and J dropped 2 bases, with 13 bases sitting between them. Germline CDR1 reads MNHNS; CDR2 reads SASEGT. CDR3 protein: CASSYVGGPYEQYF. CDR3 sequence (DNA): TGTGCCAGCAGTTACGTCGGGGGCCCCTACGAGCAGTACTTC.

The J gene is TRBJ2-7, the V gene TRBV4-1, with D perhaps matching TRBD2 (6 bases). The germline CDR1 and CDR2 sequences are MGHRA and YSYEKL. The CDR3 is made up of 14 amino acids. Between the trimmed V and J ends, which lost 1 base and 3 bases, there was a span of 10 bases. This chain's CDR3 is CASSQGGTFYEQYF. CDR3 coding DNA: TGCGCCAGCAGCCAAGGAGGGACTTTCTACGAGCAGTACTTC.

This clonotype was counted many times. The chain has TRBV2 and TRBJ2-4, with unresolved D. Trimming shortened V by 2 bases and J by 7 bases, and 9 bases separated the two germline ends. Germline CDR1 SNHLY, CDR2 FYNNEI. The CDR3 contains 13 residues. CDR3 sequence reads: CASSEQEKNIQYF. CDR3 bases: TGTGCCAGCAGTGAACAGGAAAAGAACATTCAGTACTTC. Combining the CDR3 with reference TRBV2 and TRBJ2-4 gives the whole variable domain EPEVTQTPSHQVTQMGQEVILRCVPISNHLYFYWYRQILGQKVEFLVSFYNNEISEKSEIFDDQFSVERPDGSNFTLKIRSTKLEDSAMYFCASSEQEKNIQYFGAGTRLSVL.

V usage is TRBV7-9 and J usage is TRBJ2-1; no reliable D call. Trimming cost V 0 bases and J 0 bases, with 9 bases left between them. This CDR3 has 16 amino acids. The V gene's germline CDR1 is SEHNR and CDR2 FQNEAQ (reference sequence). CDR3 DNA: TGTGCCAGCAGCTTAGCCCTCCCGAGCTCCTACAATGAGCAGTTCTTC. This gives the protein CASSLALPSSYNEQFF.

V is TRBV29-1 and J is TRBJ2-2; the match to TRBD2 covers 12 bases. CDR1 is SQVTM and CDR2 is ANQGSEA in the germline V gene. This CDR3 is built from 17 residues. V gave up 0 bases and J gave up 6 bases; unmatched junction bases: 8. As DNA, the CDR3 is TGCAGCGTTGAAGAGCGTGGACTAGCGGGATTTGCCGGGGAGCTGTTTTTT. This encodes CSVEERGLAGFAGELFF.

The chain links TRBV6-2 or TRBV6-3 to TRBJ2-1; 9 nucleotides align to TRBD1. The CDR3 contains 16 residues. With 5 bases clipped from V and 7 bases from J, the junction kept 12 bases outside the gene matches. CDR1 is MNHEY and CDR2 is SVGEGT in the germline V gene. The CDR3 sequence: CASSHGTGTGQNEQFF. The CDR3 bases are TGTGCCAGCAGTCACGGGACCGGGACAGGGCAGAATGAGCAGTTCTTC.

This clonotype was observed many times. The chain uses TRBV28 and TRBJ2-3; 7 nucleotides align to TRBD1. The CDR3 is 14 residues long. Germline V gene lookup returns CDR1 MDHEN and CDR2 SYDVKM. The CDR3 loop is CATKRGGVIDTQYF. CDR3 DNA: TGTGCTACCAAAAGAGGGGGCGTAATAGATACGCAGTATTTT.

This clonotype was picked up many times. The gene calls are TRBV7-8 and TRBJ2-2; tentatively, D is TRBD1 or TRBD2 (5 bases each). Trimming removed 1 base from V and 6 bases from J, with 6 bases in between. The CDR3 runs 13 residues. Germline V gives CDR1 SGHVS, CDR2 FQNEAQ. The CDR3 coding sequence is TGTGCCAGCAGCTTAGGAGGGGCCGGGGAGCTGTTTTTT. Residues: CASSLGGAGELFF.

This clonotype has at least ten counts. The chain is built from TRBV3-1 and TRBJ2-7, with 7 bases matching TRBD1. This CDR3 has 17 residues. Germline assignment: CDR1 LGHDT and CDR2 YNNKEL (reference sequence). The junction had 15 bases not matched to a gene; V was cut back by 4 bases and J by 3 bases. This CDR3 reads CASSPIRPTGFGYEQYF. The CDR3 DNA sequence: TGTGCCAGCAGCCCCATTCGCCCGACAGGGTTCGGCTACGAGCAGTACTTC.

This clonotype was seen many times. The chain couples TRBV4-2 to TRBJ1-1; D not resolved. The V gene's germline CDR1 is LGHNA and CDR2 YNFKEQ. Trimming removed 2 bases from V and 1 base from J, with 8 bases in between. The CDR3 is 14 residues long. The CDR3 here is CASSQITANTEAFF. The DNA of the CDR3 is TGTGCCAGCAGCCAAATAACGGCGAACACTGAAGCTTTCTTT.

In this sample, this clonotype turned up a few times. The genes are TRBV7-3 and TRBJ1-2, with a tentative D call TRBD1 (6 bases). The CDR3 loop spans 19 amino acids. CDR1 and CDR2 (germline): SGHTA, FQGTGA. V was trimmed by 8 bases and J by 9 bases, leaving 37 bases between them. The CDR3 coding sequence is TGTGCCAGCTCACAGGATTCGGCCCCAGTAGGGGGGACATCAGAATGCTACACCTTC. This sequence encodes CASSQDSAPVGGTSECYTF.

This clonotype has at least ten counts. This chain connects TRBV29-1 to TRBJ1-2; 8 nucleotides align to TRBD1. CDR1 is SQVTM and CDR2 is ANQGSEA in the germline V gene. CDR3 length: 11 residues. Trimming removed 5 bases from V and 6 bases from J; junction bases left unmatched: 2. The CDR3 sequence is CSVRGQDGYTF. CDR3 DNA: TGCAGCGTTAGGGGACAGGATGGCTACACCTTC.

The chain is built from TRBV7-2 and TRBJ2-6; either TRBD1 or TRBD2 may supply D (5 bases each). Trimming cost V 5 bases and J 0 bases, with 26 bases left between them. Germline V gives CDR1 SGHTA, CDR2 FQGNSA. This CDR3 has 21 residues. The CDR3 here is CASSPRAGAGALSSGANVLTF. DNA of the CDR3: TGTGCCAGCAGCCCAAGGGCCGGGGCAGGAGCCCTTTCCTCTGGGGCCAACGTCCTGACTTTC.

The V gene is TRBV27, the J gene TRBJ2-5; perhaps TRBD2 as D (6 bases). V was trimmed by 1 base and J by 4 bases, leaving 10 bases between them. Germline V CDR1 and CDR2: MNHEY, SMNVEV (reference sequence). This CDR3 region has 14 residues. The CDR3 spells CASSLFRGLETQYF. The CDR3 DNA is TGTGCCAGCAGTTTATTTCGGGGACTAGAGACCCAGTACTTC.

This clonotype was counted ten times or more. CDR3 coding DNA: TGTGCCAGCCAGACAGGGGCCTACACAGATACGCAGTATTTT. It is translated as CASQTGAYTDTQYF. This chain joins TRBV6-1 and TRBJ2-3; 8 nucleotides agree with TRBD1. Unmatched junction bases numbered 6, after V lost 8 bases and J lost 2 bases. The CDR3 runs 14 residues. Germline-derived CDR1 and CDR2 are MNHNS and SASEGT.

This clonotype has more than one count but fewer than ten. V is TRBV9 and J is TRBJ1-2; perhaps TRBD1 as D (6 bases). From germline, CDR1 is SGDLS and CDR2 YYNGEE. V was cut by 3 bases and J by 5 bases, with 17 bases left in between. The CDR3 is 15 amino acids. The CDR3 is CASSDKGRGTYGYTF. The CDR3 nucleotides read TGTGCCAGCAGCGATAAAGGAAGGGGGACATATGGCTACACCTTC.